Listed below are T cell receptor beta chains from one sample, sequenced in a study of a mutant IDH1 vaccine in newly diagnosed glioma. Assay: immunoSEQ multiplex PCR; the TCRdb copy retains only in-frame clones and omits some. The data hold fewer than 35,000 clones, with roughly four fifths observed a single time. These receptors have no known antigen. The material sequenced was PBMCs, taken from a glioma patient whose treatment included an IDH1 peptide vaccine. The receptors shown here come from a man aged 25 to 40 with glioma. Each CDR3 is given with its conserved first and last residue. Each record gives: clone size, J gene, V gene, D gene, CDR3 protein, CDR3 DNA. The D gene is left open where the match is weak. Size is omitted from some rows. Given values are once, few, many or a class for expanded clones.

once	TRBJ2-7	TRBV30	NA	CAWSVSGAYEQYF	TGTGCCTGGAGTGTATCCGGGGCCTACGAGCAGTACTTC
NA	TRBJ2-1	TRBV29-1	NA	CSVSGRAYNEQFF	TGCAGCGTTTCGGGTCGCGCCTACAATGAGCAGTTCTTC
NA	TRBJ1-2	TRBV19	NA	CASTSHLGANYGYTF	TGTGCCAGTACCTCCCACTTGGGGGCTAACTATGGCTACACCTTC
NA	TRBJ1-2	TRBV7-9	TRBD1	CASSSWVDRGNYGYTF	TGTGCCAGCAGCTCTTGGGTTGACAGGGGGAATTATGGCTACACCTTC
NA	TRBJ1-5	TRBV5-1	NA	CASRVEGGNQPQHF	TGCGCCAGCAGGGTGGAGGGGGGCAATCAGCCCCAGCATTTT
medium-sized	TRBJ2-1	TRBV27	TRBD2	CASSPGRLAGYNEQFF	TGTGCCAGCAGTCCCGGCCGACTAGCGGGGTACAATGAGCAGTTCTTC
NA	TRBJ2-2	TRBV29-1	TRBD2	CSVESGGRGGELFF	TGCAGCGTTGAATCGGGGGGGAGAGGCGGGGAGCTGTTTTTT
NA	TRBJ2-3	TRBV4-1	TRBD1	CASRKGAITDTQYF	TGCGCCAGCAGAAAGGGGGCGATCACAGATACGCAGTATTTT
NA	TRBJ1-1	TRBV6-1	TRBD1	CASRRTGRIEAFF	TGTGCCAGCAGAAGGACAGGGAGGATTGAAGCTTTCTTT
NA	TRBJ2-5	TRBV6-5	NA	CASSYSRTQETQYF	TGTGCCAGCAGTTACTCTCGCACCCAAGAGACCCAGTACTTC
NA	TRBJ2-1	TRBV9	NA	CASSAPGHPYEQFF	TGTGCCAGCAGCGCCCCGGGACATCCATATGAGCAGTTCTTC
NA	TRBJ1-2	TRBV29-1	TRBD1	CSVDEGQGIYGYTF	TGCAGCGTCGACGAGGGACAGGGAATTTATGGCTACACCTTC
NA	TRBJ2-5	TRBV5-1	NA	CASSLAFVDSQTQYF	TGCGCCAGCAGCTTGGCCTTCGTGGACTCCCAGACCCAGTACTTC
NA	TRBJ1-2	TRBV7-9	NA	CASALLVRDHGYTF	TGTGCCAGCGCCCTTCTTGTGAGGGATCATGGCTACACCTTC
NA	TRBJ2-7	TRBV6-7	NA	CASSKSLRGNYEQYF	TGTGCCAGCAGCAAATCCCTCAGGGGCAACTACGAGCAGTACTTC
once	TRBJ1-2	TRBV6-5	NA	CASSLQGSVYGYTF	TGTGCCAGCAGTCTTCAGGGGTCGGTCTATGGCTACACCTTC
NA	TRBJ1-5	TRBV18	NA	CASSPDGGNQPQHF	TGTGCCAGCTCACCAGATGGAGGGAATCAGCCCCAGCATTTT
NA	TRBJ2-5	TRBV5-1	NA	CASSPTGLQETQYF	TGCGCCAGCAGCCCGACAGGTCTCCAAGAGACCCAGTACTTC
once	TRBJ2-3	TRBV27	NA	CASSLMALDTQYF	TGTGCCAGCAGTTTAATGGCCCTAGATACGCAGTATTTT
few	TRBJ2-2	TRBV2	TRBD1	CASSGGQGRGTGELFF	TGTGCCAGCAGTGGGGGACAGGGACGGGGCACCGGGGAGCTGTTTTTT
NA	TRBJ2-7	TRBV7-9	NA	CASSLEGRYSYEQYF	TGTGCCAGCAGCTTAGAGGGACGCTACTCCTACGAGCAGTACTTC
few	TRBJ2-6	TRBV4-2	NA	CASSQWDAGYSGANVLTF	TGTGCCAGCAGCCAATGGGACGCCGGCTACTCTGGGGCCAACGTCCTGACTTTC
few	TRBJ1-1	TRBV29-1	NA	CSVARAEKRKAFF	TGCAGCGTTGCGAGAGCTGAGAAGCGTAAAGCTTTCTTT
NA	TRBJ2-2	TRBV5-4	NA	CASSFRRVGELFF	TGTGCCAGCAGCTTCCGACGGGTCGGGGAGCTGTTTTTT
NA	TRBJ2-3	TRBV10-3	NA	CATAGDSSTDTQYF	TGTGCCACCGCAGGGGACTCTAGCACAGATACGCAGTATTTT
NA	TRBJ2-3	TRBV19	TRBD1	CASTTGQGASTDTQYF	TGTGCCAGTACCACCGGACAGGGCGCTAGCACAGATACGCAGTATTTT
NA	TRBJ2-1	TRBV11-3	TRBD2	CASSLVRGLAGEHEQFF	TGTGCCAGCAGCTTAGTACGGGGACTAGCGGGCGAGCATGAGCAGTTCTTC
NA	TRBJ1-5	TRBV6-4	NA	CASSEEENQPQHF	TGTGCCAGCAGTGAGGAGGAAAATCAGCCCCAGCATTTT
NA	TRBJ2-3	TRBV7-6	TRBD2	CASSLRLAGGLGGDTQYF	TGTGCCAGCAGCTTGAGACTAGCGGGAGGCCTAGGTGGAGATACGCAGTATTTT
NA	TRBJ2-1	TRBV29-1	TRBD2	CSVEGLAGEGWEQFF	TGCAGCGTTGAGGGACTAGCGGGAGAAGGATGGGAGCAGTTCTTC
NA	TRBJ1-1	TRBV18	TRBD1	CASSPGTAMNTEAFF	TGTGCCAGCTCACCGGGGACAGCCATGAACACTGAAGCTTTCTTT
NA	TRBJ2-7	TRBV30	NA	CAWSVYSAYEQYF	TGTGCCTGGAGTGTCTACTCAGCCTACGAGCAGTACTTC
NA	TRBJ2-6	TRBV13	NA	CASSQSWGSGANVLTF	TGTGCCAGCAGCCAGTCGTGGGGGTCTGGGGCCAACGTCCTGACTTTC
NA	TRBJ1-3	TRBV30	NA	CAWKKSGNTIYF	TGTGCCTGGAAGAAGTCTGGAAACACCATATATTTT
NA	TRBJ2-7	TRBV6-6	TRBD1	CASRLARTGGGEQYF	TGTGCCAGCAGACTCGCCCGGACAGGAGGTGGCGAGCAGTACTTC
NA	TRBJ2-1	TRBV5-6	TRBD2	CASSSFLAGGSRYNEQFF	TGTGCCAGCAGCTCCTTCCTAGCGGGAGGCTCCAGGTACAATGAGCAGTTCTTC
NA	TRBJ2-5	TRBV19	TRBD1	CASSTLTGGGETQYF	TGTGCCAGTAGTACGTTAACAGGGGGCGGTGAGACCCAGTACTTC
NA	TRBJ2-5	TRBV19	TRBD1	CASRNSGQGWETQYF	TGTGCCAGTAGAAATTCCGGACAGGGTTGGGAGACCCAGTACTTC
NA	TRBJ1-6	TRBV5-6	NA	CASSQGTSRDSPLHF	TGTGCCAGCAGCCAGGGGACCTCCCGGGATTCACCCCTCCACTTT
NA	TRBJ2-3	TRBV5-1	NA	CASSLGGGFTDTQYF	TGCGCCAGCAGCCTGGGTGGCGGGTTCACAGATACGCAGTATTTT
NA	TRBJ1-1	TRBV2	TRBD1	CASSMTGSATEAFF	TGTGCCAGCAGCATGACAGGGTCAGCCACTGAAGCTTTCTTT
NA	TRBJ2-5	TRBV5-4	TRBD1	CASSAGTGIETQYF	TGTGCCAGCAGCGCCGGGACAGGGATCGAGACCCAGTACTTC
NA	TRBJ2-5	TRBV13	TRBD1	CASSLGQGWETQYF	TGTGCCAGCAGCCTAGGACAGGGGTGGGAGACCCAGTACTTC
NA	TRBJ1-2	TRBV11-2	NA	CASSLDQWNYGYTF	TGTGCCAGCAGCTTAGATCAGTGGAACTATGGCTACACCTTC
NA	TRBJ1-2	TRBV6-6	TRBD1	CASNPGGSFYGYTF	TGTGCCAGCAACCCAGGGGGATCTTTCTATGGCTACACCTTC
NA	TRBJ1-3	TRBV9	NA	CASSVSGSFSGNTIYF	TGTGCCAGCAGCGTTTCGGGATCTTTCTCTGGAAACACCATATATTTT
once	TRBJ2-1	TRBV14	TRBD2	CASSYGLAGYNEQFF	TGTGCCAGCAGCTACGGACTAGCGGGATACAATGAGCAGTTCTTC
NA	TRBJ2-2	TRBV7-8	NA	CASSFDRGRDTGELFF	TGTGCCAGCAGCTTCGACAGAGGGCGTGACACCGGGGAGCTGTTTTTT
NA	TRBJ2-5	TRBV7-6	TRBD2	CASSLGLAGFQETQYF	TGTGCCAGCAGCCTCGGACTAGCGGGGTTCCAAGAGACCCAGTACTTC
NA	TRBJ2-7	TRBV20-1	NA	CSARYGLEQYF	TGCAGTGCTAGGTACGGGCTCGAGCAGTACTTC
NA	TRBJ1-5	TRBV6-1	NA	CASSDQRGAQPQHF	TGTGCCAGCAGTGATCAGCGGGGTGCTCAGCCCCAGCATTTT
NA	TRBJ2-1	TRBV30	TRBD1	CAWSRDRGDEQFF	TGTGCCTGGAGCCGGGACAGGGGCGATGAGCAGTTCTTC
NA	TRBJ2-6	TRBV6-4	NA	CASSRVLGFGANVLTF	TGTGCCAGCTCCCGGGTCCTCGGCTTTGGGGCCAACGTCCTGACTTTC
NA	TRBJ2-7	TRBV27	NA	CASGGPYEQYF	TGTGCCAGCGGCGGCCCCTACGAGCAGTACTTC
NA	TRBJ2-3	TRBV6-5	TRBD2	CASSYLPSGSWNTQYF	TGTGCCAGCAGTTACCTTCCTAGCGGGAGCTGGAATACGCAGTATTTT